This T cell receptor beta chain was profiled in a study of regulatory T cells in long-lasting Graves disease. Study results and caveats: TCR diversity was lower in persistent Graves' patients than in newly diagnosed ones.

The CDR3 extends over 15 amino acids. Trimming took off 2 bases at V and 4 bases at J, with 15 bases between the two ends. CDR1 MDHEN and CDR2 SYDVKM come from the germline V gene. Through Arm-PCR of CDR3 regions and iRepertoire HTBI primers, TCR beta libraries were built. One entry per CDR3 protein results from TCRdb running MiXCR on the multiplex PCR reads. The sample carries 350,000 to 450,000 distinct CDR3 sequences, less than 25% recorded once. Many counts were recorded for this clonotype. The antigen is undetermined. The sample's time point: persistent/refractory GD, antithyroid drugs over 5 years with positive TRAb. The TCR library was made from RNA that had been extracted from PBMCs in TRIzol.

Sample: peripheral blood mononuclear cells (PBMCs), taken when the disease was refractory, from a patient treated with antithyroid drugs. The genes are TRBV28 and TRBJ2-7; D is possibly TRBD1 or TRBD2 (6 bases each). The sequence derives from a female donor with Graves disease. Written as DNA, the CDR3 is TGTGCCAGCAGTTTAATGGGGGGCGGTGGGTACGAGCAGTACTTC. Translating it yields CASSLMGGGGYEQYF.